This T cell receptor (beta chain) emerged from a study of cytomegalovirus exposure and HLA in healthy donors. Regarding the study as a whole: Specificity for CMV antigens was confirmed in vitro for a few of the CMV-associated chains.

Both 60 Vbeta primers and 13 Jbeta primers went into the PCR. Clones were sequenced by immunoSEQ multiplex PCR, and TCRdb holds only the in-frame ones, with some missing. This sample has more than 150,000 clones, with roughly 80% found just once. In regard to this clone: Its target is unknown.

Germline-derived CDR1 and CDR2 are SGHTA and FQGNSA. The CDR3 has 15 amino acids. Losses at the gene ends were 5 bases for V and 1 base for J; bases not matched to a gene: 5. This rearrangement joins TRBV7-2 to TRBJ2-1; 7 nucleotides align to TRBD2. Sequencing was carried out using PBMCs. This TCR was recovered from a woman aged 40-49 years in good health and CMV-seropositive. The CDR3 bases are TGTGCCAGCAGCCCAACTAGCGCTTCCTACAATGAGCAGTTCTTC. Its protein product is CASSPTSASYNEQFF.